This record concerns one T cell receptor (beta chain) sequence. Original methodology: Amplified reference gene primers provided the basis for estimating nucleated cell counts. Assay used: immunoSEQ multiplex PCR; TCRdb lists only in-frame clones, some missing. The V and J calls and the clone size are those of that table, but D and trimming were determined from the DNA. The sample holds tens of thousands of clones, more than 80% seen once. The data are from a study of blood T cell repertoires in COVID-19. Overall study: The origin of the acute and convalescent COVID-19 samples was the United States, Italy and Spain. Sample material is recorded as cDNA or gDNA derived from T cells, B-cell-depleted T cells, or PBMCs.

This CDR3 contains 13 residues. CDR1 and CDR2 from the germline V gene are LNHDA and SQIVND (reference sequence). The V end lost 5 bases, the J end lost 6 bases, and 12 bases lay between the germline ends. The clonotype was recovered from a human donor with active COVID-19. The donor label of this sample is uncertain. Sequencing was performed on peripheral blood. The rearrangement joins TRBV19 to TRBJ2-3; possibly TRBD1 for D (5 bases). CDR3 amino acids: CASSAGPRDTQYF. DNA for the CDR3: TGTGCCAGTAGTGCAGGGCCCAGGGATACGCAGTATTTT. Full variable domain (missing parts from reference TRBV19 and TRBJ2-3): DGGITQSPKYLFRKEGQNVTLSCEQNLNHDAMYWYRQDPGQGLRLIYYSQIVNDFQKGDIAEGYSVSREKKESFPLTVTSAQKNPTAFYLCASSAGPRDTQYFGPGTRLTVL.